This TCR beta chain appears in the sequencing data of a study of control samples from healthy donors and cancer patients. Repertoires were generated with immunoSEQ multiplex PCR, while TCRdb's copy carries only in-frame clones and drops some. Altogether about 84,000 clones are present, roughly 91% being singletons, with the ten largest covering more than 15%. Germline CDR1 is LNHNV and CDR2 is YYDKDF (reference sequence). CDR3 length: 12 amino acids. V lost 6 bases and J lost 6, with 12 bases in between. The chain carries TRBV15 and TRBJ2-7; no firm D call. The sequence was collected from a man between 25 and 39 years old in good health. The sequenced sample was blood. CDR3 DNA sequence: TGTGCCACCAGTGTTACTTCCGGCGAGCAGTACTTC. Amino acids: CATSVTSGEQYF.